The 21 T cell receptor beta chains below come from one sample, sequenced in a study of beta chain features in type 1 diabetes. Broader study findings: Moderately but significantly shorter TCRB CDR3s were found in Type 1 diabetes patients in all four CD4+ subsets.

Their recognized antigens are unknown. Expressed TCRB transcripts were sequenced because the isolated RNA had all been reverse transcribed beforehand. The assay was immunoSEQ multiplex PCR, and TCRdb's table has in-frame clones only and misses some. The sample contains around 650,000 clones, around 12% of which appear only once. Sequenced input: naive CD4+ T cells from blood. These receptor sequences come from a man aged 25 to 40 with type 1 diabetes.

This clone occurred a few times. The chain combines TRBV25-1 with TRBJ2-3; D might be TRBD2 (6 bases). Germline CDR1 is MGHDK and CDR2 is SYGVNS. This CDR3 spans 15 amino acids. The V end was cut by 8 bases, the J end by 5 bases, with 20 bases between. The DNA of the CDR3 is TGTGCCAGCGCTGGGCGGGGAGGCTCGGGAGATACGCAGTATTTT. Protein sequence: CASAGRGGSGDTQYF.

This clone was seen a handful of times. The chain carries TRBV14 and TRBJ2-3; no definite D call. Germline assignment: CDR1 SGHDN and CDR2 FVKESK. V was pared by 6 bases and J by 3 bases, with 7 bases between. The CDR3 extends over 12 amino acids. The CDR3 DNA sequence: TGTGCCAGCAGTTACAATACAGATACGCAGTATTTT. It encodes CASSYNTDTQYF.

This clone was counted between two and nine times. The gene calls are TRBV30 and TRBJ2-3; 7 nucleotides agree with TRBD2. Trimming cost V 1 base and J 6 bases; bases outside gene matches: 4. The CDR3 consists of 13 residues. Germline V CDR1 and CDR2: GTSNPN, SVGIG (reference sequence). The DNA for the CDR3 is TGTGCCTGGAGTGGGGAGGGAGGGGATACGCAGTATTTT. Translating it yields CAWSGEGGDTQYF.

The J gene is TRBJ1-1, the V gene TRBV13, with D tentatively TRBD1 (6 bases). The CDR3 extends over 11 amino acids. Germline values: CDR1 PRHDT, CDR2 FYEKMQ (reference sequence). Trimming shortened V by 4 bases and J by 11 bases, and 11 bases separated the two germline ends. CDR3: CASSSWDKAFF. The DNA for the CDR3 is TGTGCCAGCAGCTCGTGGGACAAGGCTTTCTTT.

Only a few counts were recorded for this clone. The same CDR3 can be traced to other DNA sequences in this sample. The chain links TRBV5-4 to TRBJ2-1, with D uncertain. The V end lost 2 bases, the J end lost 4 bases, and 4 bases lay between the germline ends. Germline assignment: CDR1 SGHNT and CDR2 YYREEE (reference sequence). This CDR3 has 12 residues. CDR3 in DNA: TGTGCCAGCAGCTTAAGTTACAATGAGCAGTTCTTC. Protein sequence: CASSLSYNEQFF.

In its sample, this clone was seen a few times. J is TRBJ2-7 and V is TRBV5-6, with a possible D match to TRBD2 (6 bases). V gave up 0 bases and J gave up 7 bases, with 11 bases separating them. The CDR3 loop spans 13 amino acids. Germline V gene lookup returns CDR1 SGHDT and CDR2 YYEEEE. CDR3 DNA sequence: TGTGCCAGCAGCTTGGCTGGGAGGAGAGAGCAGTACTTC. It yields the protein CASSLAGRREQYF. Drawing the rest from reference TRBV5-6 and TRBJ2-7, the complete variable domain is DAGVTQSPTHLIKTRGQQVTLRCSPKSGHDTVSWYQQALGQGPQFIFQYYEEEERQRGNFPDRFSGHQFPNYSSELNVNALLLGDSALYLCASSLAGRREQYFGPGTRLTVT.

This clone was recorded a few times. The chain joins TRBV5-4 to TRBJ1-4, with TRBD1 matching over 7 bases. Germline-derived CDR1 and CDR2 are SGHNT and YYREEE (reference sequence). With 0 bases clipped from V and 7 bases from J, the junction kept 12 bases outside the gene matches. The CDR3 has 17 residues. The CDR3 DNA follows: TGTGCCAGCAGCTTGGGAGGCGCGAGGGGGCTGCGTGAAAAACTGTTTTTT. Amino acid sequence: CASSLGGARGLREKLFF.

This clone has a handful of counts. The J gene is TRBJ1-3, the V gene TRBV2; tentative D call: TRBD1 (5 bases). The CDR3 is made up of 15 amino acids. Trimming left V 2 bases short and J 4 bases short, with 12 bases between. Germline V gene lookup returns CDR1 SNHLY and CDR2 FYNNEI. The CDR3: CASSEQGGSGNTIYF. The CDR3 DNA follows: TGTGCCAGCAGTGAACAGGGAGGTTCCGGAAACACCATATATTTT.

This clone was counted a few times. The chain links TRBV30 to TRBJ1-5; D possibly corresponds to TRBD1 (5 bases). Germline CDR1 and CDR2: GTSNPN and SVGIG (reference sequence). V lost 2 bases and J lost 5, with 10 bases in between. CDR3 length equals 13 residues. The CDR3 DNA is TGTGCCTGGAGTCTGGGGACTGATCAGCCCCAGCATTTT. Translating gives CAWSLGTDQPQHF. Filled out from reference TRBV30 and TRBJ1-5, the complete variable domain reads SQTIHQWPATLVQPVGSPLSLECTVEGTSNPNLYWYRQAAGRGLQLLFYSVGIGQISSEVPQNLSASRPQDRQFILSSKKLLLSDSGFYLCAWSLGTDQPQHFGDGTRLSIL.

The chain uses TRBV27 and TRBJ1-1, with D tentatively TRBD1 (5 bases). The CDR3 covers 14 residues. The V end was cut by 0 bases, the J end by 3 bases, with 8 bases between. Looked up from germline, CDR1 is MNHEY and CDR2 is SMNVEV (reference sequence). CDR3 loop: CASSLSVGDTEAFF. DNA for the CDR3: TGTGCCAGCAGTTTATCAGTGGGGGACACTGAAGCTTTCTTT.

The chain joins TRBV9 to TRBJ2-7, with 9 bases that match TRBD1. CDR1 and CDR2 (germline): SGDLS, YYNGEE. The CDR3 covers 14 residues. The junction had 5 bases not matched to a gene; V was cut back by 3 bases and J by 4 bases. This CDR3 reads CASSAGQGQYEQYF. CDR3 bases: TGTGCCAGCAGCGCAGGACAGGGGCAGTACGAGCAGTACTTC. The full variable domain, its missing parts supplied by reference TRBV9 and TRBJ2-7, is DSGVTQTPKHLITATGQRVTLRCSPRSGDLSVYWYQQSLDQGLQFLIQYYNGEERAKGNILERFSAQQFPDLHSELNLSSLELGDSALYFCASSAGQGQYEQYFGPGTRLTVT.

This clone was seen a handful of times. The J gene is TRBJ1-1, the V gene TRBV7-3; D is unclear. V was shortened by 1 base and J by 7 bases, with 7 bases between the two germline ends. CDR3 length: 12 residues. Germline CDR1 and CDR2: SGHTA and FQGTGA. CDR3 amino acids: CASSLSGREAFF. DNA for the CDR3: TGTGCCAGCAGCTTAAGTGGCCGTGAAGCTTTCTTT. Using reference TRBV7-3 and TRBJ1-1 for the parts outside the CDR3, the full variable domain is GAGVSQTPSNKVTEKGKYVELRCDPISGHTALYWYRQSLGQGPEFLIYFQGTGAADDSGLPNDRFFAVRPEGSVSTLKIQRTERGDSAVYLCASSLSGREAFFGQGTRLTVV.

The rearrangement uses TRBV11-3 and TRBJ2-7, with 7 bases lining up with TRBD1. The length of the CDR3 is 17 residues. The V segment lost 5 bases and the J segment 2 bases; nucleotides outside the gene matches: 15. Looked up from germline, CDR1 is SGHNT and CDR2 is YENEEA. The CDR3 nucleotides read TGTGCCAGCAGCCATAAAACGGGACAGCTCCTTCCCTACGAGCAGTACTTC. Its protein is CASSHKTGQLLPYEQYF.

This clone turned up a few times. V gene TRBV6-6 combines with J gene TRBJ2-7; D call uncertain. Trimming shortened V by 3 bases and J by 6 bases, and 21 bases separated the two germline ends. The CDR3 has 16 amino acids. Germline CDR1 reads MNHNY; CDR2 reads SVGAGI (reference sequence). CDR3 region: CASSYVVRSVGGEQYF. The CDR3 DNA sequence: TGTGCCAGCAGTTATGTGGTGAGAAGCGTCGGCGGCGAGCAGTACTTC.

A note on this clone: The junction does not match germline at one end; this may be a read error. CDR3 in amino acids: CASSLRGDSSFEQYF. The CDR3 coding sequence is TGTGCCAGCAGCCTTAGGGGAGACAGTTCCTTCGAGCAGTACTTC. This rearrangement joins TRBV9 to TRBJ2-7; D may be TRBD1 or TRBD2 (5 bases each). CDR3 length: 15 amino acids. Germline V CDR1 and CDR2: SGDLS, YYNGEE. The whole variable domain, remainder taken from reference TRBV9 and TRBJ2-7, is DSGVTQTPKHLITATGQRVTLRCSPRSGDLSVYWYQQSLDQGLQFLIQYYNGEERAKGNILERFSAQQFPDLHSELNLSSLELGDSALYFCASSLRGDSSFEQYFGPGTRLTVT.

V is TRBV5-1 and J is TRBJ2-7; 15 bases are a match to TRBD2. The CDR3 consists of 20 residues. The V and J ends lost 0 bases and 3 bases, in that order; junction bases with no gene match: 13. The germline CDR1 and CDR2 sequences are SGHRS and YFSETQ. The CDR3 region is CASSLVGLAGGTTSVYEQYF. CDR3 DNA: TGCGCCAGCAGCTTGGTAGGACTAGCGGGGGGGACCACAAGCGTCTACGAGCAGTACTTC.

This clone was observed a handful of times. This chain uses TRBV5-6 with TRBJ1-1; D not resolved. This CDR3 has 13 amino acids. Trimming removed 0 bases at V and 4 bases at J, with 7 bases between. CDR1 is SGHDT and CDR2 is YYEEEE in the germline V gene. The CDR3 DNA reads TGTGCCAGCAGCTTGGTTAGCGTCACTGAAGCTTTCTTT. It translates to CASSLVSVTEAFF.

There are a few counts of this clone. The genes are TRBV29-1 and TRBJ2-1; 7 positions match TRBD2. CDR1 and CDR2 (germline): SQVTM, ANQGSEA. The trim removed 4 bases at V and 4 bases at J, leaving 4 bases unmatched. The CDR3 runs 13 residues. CDR3: CSVAGREYNEQFF. Here the CDR3 DNA reads TGCAGCGTTGCAGGGAGGGAGTACAATGAGCAGTTCTTC.

A few counts support this clone. The V gene is TRBV10-3, the J gene TRBJ1-2, with 9 bases that match TRBD1. Germline V gene data show CDR1 as ENHRY and CDR2 as SYGVKD. Trimming removed 10 bases from V and 13 bases from J; junction bases left unmatched: 16. The CDR3 covers 13 residues. The CDR3 region is CATRERDRGVRTF. Here the CDR3 DNA reads TGTGCCACCAGGGAGAGAGACAGGGGGGTTCGCACCTTC.

A few counts support this clone. The V and J genes are TRBV25-1 and TRBJ2-1; 13 bases are a match to TRBD2. This CDR3 contains 13 residues. Per germline, CDR1 MGHDK and CDR2 SYGVNS. The trim removed 7 bases at V and 10 bases at J, leaving 4 bases unmatched. The CDR3 DNA is TGTGCCAGCATTCGGACTAGCGGGGGAGAGCAGTTCTTC. Its protein product is CASIRTSGGEQFF. The full variable domain, with the rest looked up from reference TRBV25-1 and TRBJ2-1, is EADIYQTPRYLVIGTGKKITLECSQTMGHDKMYWYQQDPGMELHLIHYSYGVNSTEKGDLSSESTVSRIRTEHFPLTLESARPSHTSQYLCASIRTSGGEQFFGPGTRLTVL.

This chain uses TRBV29-1 with TRBJ2-3; 7 bases fit TRBD1. The CDR3 contains 15 residues. Germline V CDR1 and CDR2: SQVTM, ANQGSEA. V was pared by 5 bases and J by 1 base, with 9 bases of the junction left unmatched. CDR3 in amino acids: CSVINRDRRTDTQYF. For the CDR3, the DNA is TGCAGCGTTATTAACCGGGACAGACGCACAGATACGCAGTATTTT.